Following are 17 T cell receptor beta chains from one sample sequenced in a study of shared clonotypes between healthy human individuals. Assay used: immunoSEQ multiplex PCR; TCRdb lists only in-frame clones, some missing. The data show over a million clones, around three quarters seen once. The sequencing sample was made of memory CD4+ T cells from PBMCs. Documented subset: CD45RA-negative fraction. The receptors stem from a man aged 18 to 35 in good health. Some clones in this sample may be carry-over from other donors' samples.

This chain connects TRBV21-1 to TRBJ2-7; the table names TRBD1, a call not compared with the DNA. TRBV21-1 is tagged as a pseudogene. This CDR3 is built from 17 residues. The CDR3 DNA reads as TGTGCCAGCAGCCCTAAACGGGGACAGGCGGAAACCTACGAGCAGTACTTC. Translating gives CASSPKRGQAETYEQYF.

This rearrangement joins TRBV21-1 to TRBJ2-3; TRBD2, the table's D call, was not compared with the DNA. TRBV21-1 is recorded as a pseudogene. CDR3 size: 16 residues. CDR3 DNA sequence: TGTGCCAGCAGCAAATGGCCGGAGACCTGCACAGATACGCAGTATTTT. Its translation: CASSKWPETCTDTQYF.

Concerning this clone itself: The germline gene is not matched at one end of the junction; a read error may be the cause. The chain combines TRBV7-8 with TRBJ2-7; the D gene could be TRBD1 or TRBD2 (5 bases each). The germline gives CDR1 SGHVS, CDR2 FQNEAQ. This CDR3 spans 14 amino acids. The CDR3 DNA reads as TGTGCCAGCAGGTTAGACGGGACGGTAAACGAGCAGTACTTC. Its translation: CASRLDGTVNEQYF.

This clone was found once. The CDR3 loop is CASSYSGDTSYEQYF. CDR3 DNA: TGTGCCAGCAGTTACTCGGGGGACACTTCCTACGAGCAGTACTTC. This chain uses TRBV6-6 with TRBJ2-7, with a weak D call TRBD1 (6 bases). Germline V lookup: CDR1 MNHNY, CDR2 SVGAGI (reference sequence). Between the trimmed V and J ends, which lost 0 bases and 1 base, there was a span of 10 bases. This CDR3 region has 15 residues.

V and J are TRBV5-1 and TRBJ2-5; D remains unclear. The V gene lost 5 bases and the J gene lost 2 bases, with 13 bases spanning the gap. CDR3 length: 14 residues. The germline V gene has CDR1 SGHRS and CDR2 YFSETQ. CDR3 in amino acids: CASSWSVGQETQYF. The DNA of the CDR3 is TGCGCCAGCAGTTGGTCGGTGGGGCAAGAGACCCAGTACTTC.

This chain links TRBV29-1 with TRBJ2-1; D perhaps matches TRBD1 (5 bases). This CDR3 contains 11 residues. The germline V gene encodes CDR1 SQVTM and CDR2 ANQGSEA. The V end lost 5 bases, the J end lost 7 bases, and 9 bases lay between the germline ends. Here the CDR3 reads CSVSRGNEQFF. CDR3 nucleotides: TGCAGCGTTTCAAGGGGAAATGAGCAGTTCTTC.

The CDR3 protein is CASSPLGRPNTEAFF. The CDR3 coding sequence is TGTGCCAGCAGCCCGTTGGGACGGCCGAACACTGAAGCTTTCTTT. The rearrangement joins TRBV7-9 to TRBJ1-1; weak D call: TRBD1 (5 bases). Germline lookup yields CDR1 SEHNR and CDR2 FQNEAQ (reference sequence). V lost 5 bases and J lost 1, with 14 bases in between. The CDR3 totals 15 residues. Supplemented by reference TRBV7-9 and TRBJ1-1, the full variable domain reads DTGVSQNPRHKITKRGQNVTFRCDPISEHNRLYWYRQTLGQGPEFLTYFQNEAQLEKSRLLSDRFSAERPKGSFSTLEIQRTEQGDSAMYLCASSPLGRPNTEAFFGQGTRLTVV.

The sample holds many counts of this clone. This sequence joins TRBV7-2 and TRBJ2-1; D is unclear. This CDR3 has 13 residues. Trimming removed 5 bases at V and 5 bases at J, with 10 bases between. Germline lookup yields CDR1 SGHTA and CDR2 FQGNSA. CDR3 amino acids: CASSPGRDNEQFF. Written as DNA, the CDR3 is TGTGCCAGCAGCCCTGGTCGGGACAATGAGCAGTTCTTC.

The CDR3 protein is CASSIAGGPHPFF. CDR3 sequence (DNA): TGTGCCAGCAGTATAGCGGGAGGGCCGCATCCGTTCTTC. This rearrangement joins TRBV25-1 to TRBJ2-1; 11 bases map to TRBD2. Germline V gives CDR1 MGHDK, CDR2 SYGVNS. The CDR3 is 13 amino acids. The J segment lost 15 bases and the V segment lost 5 bases, leaving 9 bases of the junction unmatched.

V and J are TRBV15 and TRBJ1-5; D unclear. Trimming took off 6 bases at V and 6 bases at J, with 12 bases between the two ends. This CDR3 has 13 residues. The V gene's germline CDR1 is LNHNV and CDR2 YYDKDF (reference sequence). CDR3 residues: CATRPLRGQPQHF. DNA of the CDR3: TGTGCCACCAGACCGCTACGGGGTCAGCCCCAGCATTTT.

The gene calls are TRBV6-1 and TRBJ1-2; maybe TRBD1 (6 bases). The CDR3 extends over 14 amino acids. V lost 0 bases to trimming and J lost 7 bases, with 12 bases between them. Germline CDR1 MNHNS, CDR2 SASEGT. CDR3 bases: TGTGCCAGCAGTGAAGCCAGCTACAGGGTTGGCTACACCTTC. It encodes CASSEASYRVGYTF.

This clone was counted a single time. DNA for the CDR3: TGTGCCAGCAGCAAAGTTCGCGGGAGGTTGTACAATGAGCAGTTCTTC. Residues: CASSKVRGRLYNEQFF. The genes are TRBV14 and TRBJ2-1; 8 bases fit TRBD2. The junction had 10 bases not matched to a gene; V was cut back by 5 bases and J by 4 bases. Germline CDR1 SGHDN, CDR2 FVKESK. The CDR3 is 16 amino acids.

The chain has TRBV5-1 and TRBJ1-5, with D unresolved. Germline V lookup: CDR1 SGHRS, CDR2 YFSETQ. V shed 0 bases and J shed 6 bases, with 13 bases lying between them. CDR3 length: 15 amino acids. The CDR3 nucleotides are TGCGCCAGCAGCTTGGGTACGGTCGAGGGTCAGCCCCAGCATTTT. Amino acid sequence: CASSLGTVEGQPQHF.

This chain uses TRBV2 with TRBJ2-1; D is perhaps TRBD1 (6 bases). This CDR3 spans 12 amino acids. Trimming took off 3 bases at V and 13 bases at J, with 13 bases between the two ends. Germline assignment: CDR1 SNHLY and CDR2 FYNNEI. CDR3 coding DNA: TGTGCCAGCAGTGAGGGGTTCAGGGGCCAGTTCTTC. Translating it yields CASSEGFRGQFF.

This clone was seen a few times. The V call is TRBV19, the J call TRBJ2-7; 8 bases fit TRBD1. Per germline, CDR1 LNHDA and CDR2 SQIVND (reference sequence). Germline trimming cut 5 bases from V and 3 bases from J; bases unmatched to any gene: 12. The length of the CDR3 is 16 residues. The CDR3 spells CASSLRTGSTVYEQYF. The CDR3 nucleotides read TGTGCCAGTAGTCTACGGACAGGGTCAACCGTCTACGAGCAGTACTTC.

To note about this clone: One base away lies a much larger clone, so this may be a sequencing read error. CDR3 sequence: CAWRISGANVLAF. CDR3 sequence (DNA): TGTGCCTGGAGAATCTCTGGGGCCAACGTCCTGGCTTTC. The chain uses TRBV30 and TRBJ2-6; D is possibly TRBD1 (5 bases). This CDR3 comprises 13 residues. Germline V lookup: CDR1 GTSNPN, CDR2 SVGIG (reference sequence).

The CDR3 loop reads CASSVRVGGYGEQYF. The CDR3 DNA sequence: TGTGCCAGTAGCGTACGCGTGGGTGGGTACGGCGAGCAGTACTTC. The chain combines TRBV19 with TRBJ2-7, with D unresolved. V lost 6 bases, J lost 6 bases, and 21 bases lay in between. CDR3 length: 15 amino acids. Germline V gene lookup returns CDR1 LNHDA and CDR2 SQIVND (reference sequence).